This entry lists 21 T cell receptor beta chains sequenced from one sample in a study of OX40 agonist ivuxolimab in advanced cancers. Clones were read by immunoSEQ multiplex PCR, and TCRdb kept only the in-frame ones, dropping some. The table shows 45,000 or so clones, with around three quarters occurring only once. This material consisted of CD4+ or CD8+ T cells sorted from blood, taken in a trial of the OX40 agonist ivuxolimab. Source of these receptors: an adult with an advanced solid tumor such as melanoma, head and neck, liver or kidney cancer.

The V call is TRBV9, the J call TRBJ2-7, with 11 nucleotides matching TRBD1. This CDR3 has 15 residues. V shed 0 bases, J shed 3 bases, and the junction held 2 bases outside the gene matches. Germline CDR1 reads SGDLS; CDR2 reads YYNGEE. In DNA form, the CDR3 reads TGTGCCAGCAGCGTAGGGGGGACAGGGGGCTACGAGCAGTACTTC. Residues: CASSVGGTGGYEQYF.

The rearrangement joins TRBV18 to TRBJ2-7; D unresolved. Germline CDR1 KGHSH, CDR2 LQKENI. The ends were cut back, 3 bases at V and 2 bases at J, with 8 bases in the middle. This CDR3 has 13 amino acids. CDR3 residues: CASSPRSTYEQYF. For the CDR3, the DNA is TGTGCCAGCTCACCGCGCTCGACCTACGAGCAGTACTTC.

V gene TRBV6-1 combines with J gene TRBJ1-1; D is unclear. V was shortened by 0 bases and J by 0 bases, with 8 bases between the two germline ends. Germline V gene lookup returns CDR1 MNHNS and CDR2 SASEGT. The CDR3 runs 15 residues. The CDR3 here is CASSEAQYLNTEAFF. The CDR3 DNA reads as TGTGCCAGCAGTGAAGCGCAGTATTTGAACACTGAAGCTTTCTTT.

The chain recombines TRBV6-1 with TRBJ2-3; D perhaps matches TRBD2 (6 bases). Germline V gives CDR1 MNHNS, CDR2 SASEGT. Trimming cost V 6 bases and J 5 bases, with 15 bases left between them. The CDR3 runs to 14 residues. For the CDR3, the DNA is TGTGCCAGCAGCAGACTAGTTTTGAAAGATACGCAGTATTTT. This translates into CASSRLVLKDTQYF.

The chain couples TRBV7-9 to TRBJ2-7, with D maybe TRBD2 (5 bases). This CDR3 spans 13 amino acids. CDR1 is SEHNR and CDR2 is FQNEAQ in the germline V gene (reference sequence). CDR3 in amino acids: CARPRRRSYEQYF. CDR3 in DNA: TGTGCGAGACCTCGACGGAGGTCCTACGAGCAGTACTTC.

This CDR3 is CASIMDSRTSYEQYF. The CDR3 bases are TGTGCCAGCATTATGGACAGCCGCACCTCCTACGAGCAGTACTTC. The chain carries TRBV2 and TRBJ2-7, with a tentative D call TRBD1 (6 bases). Germline V lookup: CDR1 SNHLY, CDR2 FYNNEI. The ends were cut back, 7 bases at V and 0 bases at J, with 16 bases in the middle. The CDR3 consists of 15 residues.

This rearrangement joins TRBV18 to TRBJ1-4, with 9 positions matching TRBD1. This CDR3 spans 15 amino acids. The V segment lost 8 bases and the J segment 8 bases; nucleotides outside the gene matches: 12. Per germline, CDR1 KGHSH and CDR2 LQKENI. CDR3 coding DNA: TGTGCCAGCCGACTCCCCGGGACAGGGAACGAAAAACTGTTTTTT. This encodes CASRLPGTGNEKLFF.

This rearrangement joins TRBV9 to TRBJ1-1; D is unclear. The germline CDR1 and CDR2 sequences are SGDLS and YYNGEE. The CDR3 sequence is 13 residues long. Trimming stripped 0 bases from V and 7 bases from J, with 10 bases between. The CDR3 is CASSVAVYDEAFF. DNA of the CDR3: TGTGCCAGCAGCGTAGCTGTGTATGATGAAGCTTTCTTT.

CDR3 nucleotides: TGTGCCAGTAGTGAGACAGGGTCCTGGGAGACCCAGTACTTC. The encoded protein is CASSETGSWETQYF. The V gene is TRBV19, the J gene TRBJ2-5, with 7 bases matching TRBD1. The CDR3 has 14 residues. J lost 5 bases, V lost 5 bases, and 8 bases had no gene match. Germline assignment: CDR1 LNHDA and CDR2 SQIVND (reference sequence). Full variable domain (outside the CDR3, taken from reference TRBV19 and TRBJ2-5): DGGITQSPKYLFRKEGQNVTLSCEQNLNHDAMYWYRQDPGQGLRLIYYSQIVNDFQKGDIAEGYSVSREKKESFPLTVTSAQKNPTAFYLCASSETGSWETQYFGPGTRLLVL.

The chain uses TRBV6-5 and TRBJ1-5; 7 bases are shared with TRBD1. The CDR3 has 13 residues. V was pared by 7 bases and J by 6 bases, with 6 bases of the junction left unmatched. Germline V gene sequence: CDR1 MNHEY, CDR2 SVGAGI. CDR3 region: CASTYRGGQPQHF. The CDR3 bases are TGTGCCAGCACCTACAGGGGTGGTCAGCCCCAGCATTTT.

The CDR3 reads CASSVAVASGEDGELFF. In DNA form, the CDR3 reads TGTGCCAGCAGCGTAGCTGTGGCTAGCGGGGAGGACGGGGAGCTGTTTTTT. The chain couples TRBV9 to TRBJ2-2, with TRBD2 identical over 9 bases. V gave up 0 bases and J gave up 7 bases; unmatched junction bases: 10. Germline V CDR1 and CDR2: SGDLS, YYNGEE. This CDR3 spans 17 amino acids.

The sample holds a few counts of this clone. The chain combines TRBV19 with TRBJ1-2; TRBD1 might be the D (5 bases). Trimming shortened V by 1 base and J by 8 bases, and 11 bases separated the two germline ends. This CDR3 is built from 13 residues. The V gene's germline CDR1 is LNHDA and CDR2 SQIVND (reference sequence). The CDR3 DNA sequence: TGTGCCAGTAGTATAGGGGGCCCTTACGGCTACACCTTC. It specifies CASSIGGPYGYTF.

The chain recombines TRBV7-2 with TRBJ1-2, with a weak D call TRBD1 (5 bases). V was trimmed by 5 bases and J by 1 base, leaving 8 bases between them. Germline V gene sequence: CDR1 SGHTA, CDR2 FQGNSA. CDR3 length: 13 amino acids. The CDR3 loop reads CASSPDSNYGYTF. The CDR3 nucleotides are TGTGCCAGCAGCCCCGACAGTAACTATGGCTACACCTTC.

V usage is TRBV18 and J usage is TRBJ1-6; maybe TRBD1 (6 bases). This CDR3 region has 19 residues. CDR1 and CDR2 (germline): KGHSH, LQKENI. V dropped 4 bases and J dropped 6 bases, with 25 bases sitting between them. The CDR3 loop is CASSRNSPQGSGGNSPLHF. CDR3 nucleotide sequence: TGTGCCAGCTCACGTAACTCACCGCAGGGGTCCGGGGGTAATTCACCCCTCCACTTT.

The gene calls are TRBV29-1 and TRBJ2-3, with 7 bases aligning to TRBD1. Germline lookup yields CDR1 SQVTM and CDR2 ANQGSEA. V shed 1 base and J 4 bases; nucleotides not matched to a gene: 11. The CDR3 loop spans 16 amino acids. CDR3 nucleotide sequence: TGCAGCGTTGAAGGTGAAGGCAGGGGGTCCGCAGATACGCAGTATTTT. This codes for CSVEGEGRGSADTQYF.

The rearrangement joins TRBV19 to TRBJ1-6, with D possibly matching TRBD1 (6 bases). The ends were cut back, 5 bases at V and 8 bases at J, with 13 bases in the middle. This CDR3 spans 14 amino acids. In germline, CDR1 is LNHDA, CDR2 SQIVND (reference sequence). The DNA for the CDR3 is TGTGCCAGTAGTGTCCGAAGGGGGGATTCACCCCTCCACTTT. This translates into CASSVRRGDSPLHF.

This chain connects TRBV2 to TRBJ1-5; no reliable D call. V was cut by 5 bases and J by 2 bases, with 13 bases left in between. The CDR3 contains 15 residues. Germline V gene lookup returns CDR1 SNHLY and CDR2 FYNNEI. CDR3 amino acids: CASSPLEYGNQPQHF. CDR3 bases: TGTGCCAGCAGTCCCCTAGAATATGGCAATCAGCCCCAGCATTTT.

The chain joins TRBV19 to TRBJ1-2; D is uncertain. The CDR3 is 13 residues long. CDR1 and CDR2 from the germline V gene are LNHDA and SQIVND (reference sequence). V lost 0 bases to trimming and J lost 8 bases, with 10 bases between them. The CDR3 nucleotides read TGTGCCAGTAGTATAGATTACAGCAGGGGCTACACCTTC. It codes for CASSIDYSRGYTF.

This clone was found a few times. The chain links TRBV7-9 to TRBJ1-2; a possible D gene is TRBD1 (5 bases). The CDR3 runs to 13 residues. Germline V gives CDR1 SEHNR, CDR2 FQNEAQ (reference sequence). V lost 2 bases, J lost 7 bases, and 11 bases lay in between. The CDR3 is CASSLQGESGYTF. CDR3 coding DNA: TGTGCCAGCAGCTTACAAGGGGAGAGTGGCTACACCTTC.

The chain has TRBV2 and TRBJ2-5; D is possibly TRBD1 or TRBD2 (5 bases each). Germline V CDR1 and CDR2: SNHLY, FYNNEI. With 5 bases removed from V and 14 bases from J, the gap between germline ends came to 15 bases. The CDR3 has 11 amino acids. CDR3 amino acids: CASSSGTQQYF. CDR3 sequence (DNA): TGTGCCAGCAGTTCCGGGACGCAGCAATACTTC.

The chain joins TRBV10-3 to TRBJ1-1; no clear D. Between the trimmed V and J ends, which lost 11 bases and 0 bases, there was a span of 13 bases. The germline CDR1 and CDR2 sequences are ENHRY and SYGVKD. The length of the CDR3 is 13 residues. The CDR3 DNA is TGTGCCTCGCACGAACAGATGAACACTGAAGCTTTCTTT. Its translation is CASHEQMNTEAFF.